What follows are 32 T cell receptor beta chains derived from one specimen sequenced in a study of Ad26.COV2.S vaccination and SARS-CoV-2 variants. The data were produced by immunoSEQ multiplex PCR, yet TCRdb's version contains in-frame clones alone and is incomplete. The data contain about 370,000 clones, over 75% of them singletons. Noted treatment: some 20 received Ad26.COV2.S at low or high dose, single or two shots; roughly five received placebo; per-sample allocation not given. Each sample was drawn 63 days after the first injection (of vaccine or placebo). The source material was peripheral blood, sampled in a trial of Ad26.COV2.S vaccine versus placebo. Receptor source: a person between 18 and 60 years old who received the Ad26.COV2.S COVID-19 vaccine or a placebo.

V usage is TRBV28 and J usage is TRBJ2-1; TRBD1 might be the D (6 bases). V was cut by 3 bases and J by 7 bases, with 19 bases left in between. In germline, CDR1 is MDHEN, CDR2 SYDVKM. CDR3 size: 16 residues. The DNA of the CDR3 is TGTGCCAGCAGTTTCCTATTGGGGGCTCTTTTGAATGAGCAGTTCTTC. It translates to CASSFLLGALLNEQFF.

The chain joins TRBV14 to TRBJ2-1; D is perhaps TRBD1 (5 bases). Trimming removed 3 bases at V and 3 bases at J, with 6 bases between. This CDR3 region has 13 residues. Germline CDR1 is SGHDN and CDR2 is FVKESK. The CDR3 reads CASSHRVYNEQFF. DNA for the CDR3: TGTGCCAGCAGCCACAGGGTCTACAATGAGCAGTTCTTC.

J is TRBJ1-1 and V is TRBV30; 8 positions agree with TRBD1. CDR3 length equals 19 residues. V lost 0 bases to trimming and J lost 3 bases; unmatched junction nucleotides: 18. Germline V lookup: CDR1 GTSNPN, CDR2 SVGIG (reference sequence). The CDR3 sequence: CAWSVRFSATGGEDTEAFF. The DNA for the CDR3 is TGTGCCTGGAGTGTACGGTTTAGCGCTACAGGGGGTGAGGACACTGAAGCTTTCTTT.

The V call is TRBV5-1, the J call TRBJ2-3, with TRBD1 matching 7 bases. The V gene end was trimmed by 0 bases and the J gene end by 14 bases; junction bases not matched to a gene: 6. The germline V gene encodes CDR1 SGHRS and CDR2 YFSETQ. CDR3 length equals 12 residues. The DNA of the CDR3 is TGCGCCAGCAGCTTGGCCACAGGGGCCCGGTATTTT. Translated, it gives CASSLATGARYF.

The J gene is TRBJ2-4, the V gene TRBV30, with D unresolved. The ends were cut back, 2 bases at V and 9 bases at J, with 14 bases in the middle. The germline V gene encodes CDR1 GTSNPN and CDR2 SVGIG (reference sequence). The CDR3 totals 13 residues. The CDR3: CAWSRGIWGIQYF. The CDR3 DNA reads as TGTGCCTGGAGTCGAGGAATTTGGGGCATTCAGTACTTC.

The genes are TRBV5-1 and TRBJ2-3, with 7 bases identical to TRBD1. Germline V gene lookup returns CDR1 SGHRS and CDR2 YFSETQ. CDR3 length: 15 amino acids. V shed 4 bases, J shed 2 bases, and the junction held 7 bases outside the gene matches. The CDR3 region is CASSLGQLNTDTQYF. The CDR3 DNA is TGCGCCAGCAGCCTGGGACAGCTAAACACAGATACGCAGTATTTT.

The chain carries TRBV28 and TRBJ2-1; no clear D. Trimming left V 5 bases short and J 5 bases short, with 7 bases between. The germline gives CDR1 MDHEN, CDR2 SYDVKM. The CDR3 totals 12 residues. The CDR3 region is CASSDPDNEQFF. The CDR3 DNA is TGTGCCAGCAGTGACCCGGACAATGAGCAGTTCTTC. Full variable domain (missing parts from reference TRBV28 and TRBJ2-1): DVKVTQSSRYLVKRTGEKVFLECVQDMDHENMFWYRQDPGLGLRLIYFSYDVKMKEKGDIPEGYSVSREKKERFSLILESASTNQTSMYLCASSDPDNEQFFGPGTRLTVL.

This CDR3 is CASSLFRRQETQYF. CDR3 nucleotides: TGTGCCAGCAGTTTATTTCGCAGACAAGAGACCCAGTACTTC. This chain connects TRBV28 to TRBJ2-5; the D is unclear. Germline V CDR1 and CDR2: MDHEN, SYDVKM. Deletions cut 1 base from V and 2 bases from J, with 8 bases between. This CDR3 is built from 14 residues.

The J gene is TRBJ2-7, the V gene TRBV5-5; no firm D call. V dropped 0 bases and J dropped 4 bases, with 14 bases sitting between them. Germline V lookup: CDR1 SGHKS, CDR2 YYEKEE (reference sequence). The length of the CDR3 is 15 residues. CDR3 nucleotide sequence: TGTGCCAGCAGCTTGGAGGGATCGGGCCCATACGAGCAGTACTTC. Its translation is CASSLEGSGPYEQYF.

The V call is TRBV28, the J call TRBJ2-1; 8 bases line up with TRBD2. The germline V gene encodes CDR1 MDHEN and CDR2 SYDVKM. The CDR3 is 14 residues long. V was clipped by 3 bases and J by 2 bases; unmatched bases: 0. The CDR3 loop reads CASSLTSAYNEQFF. The CDR3 bases are TGTGCCAGCAGTTTGACTAGCGCCTACAATGAGCAGTTCTTC. The whole variable domain, filled in from reference TRBV28 and TRBJ2-1, reads DVKVTQSSRYLVKRTGEKVFLECVQDMDHENMFWYRQDPGLGLRLIYFSYDVKMKEKGDIPEGYSVSREKKERFSLILESASTNQTSMYLCASSLTSAYNEQFFGPGTRLTVL.

The chain joins TRBV28 to TRBJ1-1, with D possibly matching TRBD1 (5 bases). Between the trimmed V and J ends, which lost 2 bases and 3 bases, there was a span of 13 bases. This CDR3 region has 15 residues. Germline V lookup: CDR1 MDHEN, CDR2 SYDVKM. CDR3 sequence (DNA): TGTGCCAGCAGTTTAGGGGGAGCGGGACACACTGAAGCTTTCTTT. It specifies CASSLGGAGHTEAFF. Complete variable domain (other parts from reference TRBV28 and TRBJ1-1): DVKVTQSSRYLVKRTGEKVFLECVQDMDHENMFWYRQDPGLGLRLIYFSYDVKMKEKGDIPEGYSVSREKKERFSLILESASTNQTSMYLCASSLGGAGHTEAFFGQGTRLTVV.

CDR3 amino acids: CASSLVPGADYGYTF. The CDR3 coding sequence is TGCGCCAGCAGCTTGGTTCCAGGGGCGGACTATGGCTACACCTTC. The chain uses TRBV5-1 and TRBJ1-2; D is possibly TRBD1 (6 bases). CDR3 length: 15 amino acids. Germline values: CDR1 SGHRS, CDR2 YFSETQ. V lost 0 bases to trimming and J lost 3 bases, with 12 bases between them. The variable domain in full, completed from reference TRBV5-1 and TRBJ1-2, reads KAGVTQTPRYLIKTRGQQVTLSCSPISGHRSVSWYQQTPGQGLQFLFEYFSETQRNKGNFPGRFSGRQFSNSRSEMNVSTLELGDSALYLCASSLVPGADYGYTFGSGTRLTVV.

This chain links TRBV30 with TRBJ2-2, with D tentatively TRBD2 (6 bases). The V and J ends lost 3 bases and 3 bases respectively, with 11 bases between them. The CDR3 extends over 14 amino acids. Germline-derived CDR1 and CDR2 are GTSNPN and SVGIG (reference sequence). The CDR3 region is CAWSRDFYTGELFF. DNA of the CDR3: TGTGCCTGGAGCCGGGACTTCTACACCGGGGAGCTGTTTTTT.

The CDR3 reads CASSFPGLGEQYF. The CDR3 coding sequence is TGTGCCAGCAGCTTCCCGGGACTAGGGGAGCAGTACTTC. The chain couples TRBV5-4 to TRBJ2-7; 8 nucleotides line up with TRBD2. Germline CDR1 is SGHNT and CDR2 is YYREEE (reference sequence). The CDR3 runs 13 residues. Trimming took 2 bases from V and 7 from J; bases not matched to a gene: 5.

V is TRBV5-6 and J is TRBJ2-7; 13 bases align to TRBD2. The CDR3 has 18 amino acids. The trim removed 0 bases at V and 5 bases at J, leaving 11 bases unmatched. The germline CDR1 and CDR2 sequences are SGHDT and YYEEEE. CDR3 protein: CASSLVGLAGAVIHEQYF. As DNA, the CDR3 is TGTGCCAGCAGCTTGGTCGGACTAGCGGGAGCTGTTATCCACGAGCAGTACTTC.

V usage is TRBV10-2 and J usage is TRBJ2-5; D unclear. Germline CDR1 is WSHSY and CDR2 is SAAADI. The CDR3 is 14 amino acids. Trimming took off 2 bases at V and 0 bases at J, with 7 bases between the two ends. For the CDR3, the DNA is TGCGCCAGCAGTGAGGGGCCGAACCAAGAGACCCAGTACTTC. Its protein product is CASSEGPNQETQYF.

V is TRBV7-3 and J is TRBJ2-1; D might be TRBD1 or TRBD2, each matching 5 bases. There are 16 residues in the CDR3. Germline values: CDR1 SGHTA, CDR2 FQGTGA. V lost 0 bases to trimming and J lost 5 bases, with 14 bases between them. The CDR3 DNA sequence: TGTGCCAGCAGCTTAACAAGGGGAGCCGGCCACAATGAGCAGTTCTTC. This sequence encodes CASSLTRGAGHNEQFF.

The chain links TRBV3-1 (or the pseudogene TRBV3-2) to TRBJ2-1; 10 bases fit TRBD1. The CDR3 has 15 amino acids. The ends lost 1 base at V and 9 bases at J; junction bases unmatched: 6. Germline CDR1 is LGHDT and CDR2 is YNNKEL (reference sequence). The CDR3 sequence is CASSQGPTGGREQFF. CDR3 nucleotides: TGTGCCAGCAGCCAAGGACCGACAGGGGGCCGTGAGCAGTTCTTC.

The chain uses TRBV29-1 and TRBJ2-7; no definite D call. The CDR3 has 11 residues. V was pared by 4 bases and J by 2 bases, with 6 bases between. Germline V gene data show CDR1 as SQVTM and CDR2 as ANQGSEA. The CDR3 nucleotides read TGCAGCGTTGCGGCAGCCTACGAGCAGTACTTC. Translating it yields CSVAAAYEQYF.

The rearrangement links TRBV6-5 to TRBJ2-7; D not certain. This CDR3 has 15 residues. Germline V gene lookup returns CDR1 MNHEY and CDR2 SVGAGI. V gave up 9 bases and J gave up 0 bases, with 18 bases separating them. The CDR3 sequence: CASQNPRTSSYEQYF. CDR3 DNA: TGTGCCAGTCAAAACCCGCGCACGAGCTCCTACGAGCAGTACTTC.

The CDR3 region has the DNA TGTGCCAGCAGCAGGCCCAATCAGCCCCAGCATTTT. It codes for CASSRPNQPQHF. This chain joins TRBV11-2 and TRBJ1-5; no firm D call. Per the germline V gene, CDR1 is SGHAT and CDR2 is FQNNGV. This CDR3 region has 12 residues. V gave up 5 bases and J gave up 3 bases, with 5 bases separating them.

The chain carries TRBV28 and TRBJ2-7, with 7 positions matching TRBD2. Germline V gene data show CDR1 as MDHEN and CDR2 as SYDVKM. Trimming cost V 2 bases and J 5 bases; bases outside gene matches: 0. CDR3 length: 12 residues. CDR3 sequence (DNA): TGTGCCAGCAGTTTAGGGGGGGACGAGCAGTACTTC. This sequence encodes CASSLGGDEQYF.

The chain recombines TRBV5-6 with TRBJ1-2; D is undetermined. The CDR3 loop spans 14 amino acids. V was clipped by 1 base and J by 9 bases, with 16 bases between them. The germline V gene encodes CDR1 SGHDT and CDR2 YYEEEE. CDR3 DNA: TGTGCCAGCAGCTTGCAAGGACTACCGGGTAGCTACACCTTC. It codes for CASSLQGLPGSYTF.

The chain combines TRBV6-1 with TRBJ1-5, with D uncertain. The CDR3 runs to 15 residues. Germline CDR1 MNHNS, CDR2 SASEGT. Trimming stripped 2 bases from V and 6 bases from J, with 14 bases between. In DNA, the CDR3 is TGTGCCAGCAGTGAATTCACAGTAGAGAGTCAGCCCCAGCATTTT. Translated: CASSEFTVESQPQHF.

A note on this clone: This sample includes further DNA sequences coding for the same CDR3. The chain uses TRBV27 and TRBJ2-1; TRBD2 matches 12 bases. CDR3 length: 16 residues. Germline CDR1 MNHEY, CDR2 SMNVEV (reference sequence). J was trimmed by 0 bases and V by 9 bases; bases with no gene match: 6. CDR3 in amino acids: CASRTSGTSSYNEQFF. CDR3 nucleotide sequence: TGTGCCAGTAGGACTAGCGGGACATCCTCCTACAATGAGCAGTTCTTC.

The CDR3, as DNA: TGCAGCGTTGCGGACTCCTACGAGCAGTACTTC. The encoded protein is CSVADSYEQYF. The chain carries TRBV29-1 and TRBJ2-7; the D is unclear. The CDR3 extends over 11 amino acids. Per germline, CDR1 SQVTM and CDR2 ANQGSEA. V was clipped by 4 bases and J by 0 bases, with 4 bases between them.

There are a few counts of this clone. The J gene is TRBJ2-2, the V gene TRBV15; D possibly corresponds to TRBD1 (6 bases). Germline loops: CDR1 LNHNV, CDR2 YYDKDF (reference sequence). Trimming removed 2 bases at V and 2 bases at J, with 15 bases between. The CDR3 contains 17 residues. In DNA, the CDR3 is TGTGCCACCAGCAGAAACTCCGGGACACTCAACACCGGGGAGCTGTTTTTT. It translates to CATSRNSGTLNTGELFF.

The V and J genes are TRBV7-2 and TRBJ2-7; 7 nucleotides align to TRBD2. The trim removed 5 bases at V and 3 bases at J, leaving 10 bases unmatched. The CDR3 runs to 15 residues. The V gene's germline CDR1 is SGHTA and CDR2 FQGNSA. The CDR3 DNA is TGTGCCAGCAGCCCCGGTTGGGTAGCGGGCTACGAGCAGTACTTC. Residues: CASSPGWVAGYEQYF. Full variable domain (remainder filled in from reference TRBV7-2 and TRBJ2-7): GAGVSQSPSNKVTEKGKDVELRCDPISGHTALYWYRQSLGQGLEFLIYFQGNSAPDKSGLPSDRFSAERTGGSVSTLTIQRTQQEDSAVYLCASSPGWVAGYEQYFGPGTRLTVT.

Only a few counts were recorded for this clone. This chain uses TRBV28 with TRBJ2-7; a possible D gene is TRBD1 (6 bases). Trimming removed 6 bases at V and 9 bases at J, with 18 bases between. Germline V lookup: CDR1 MDHEN, CDR2 SYDVKM. The length of the CDR3 is 13 residues. CDR3 sequence: CASSRDISGVQYF. As DNA, the CDR3 is TGTGCCAGCAGCCGGGACATTTCAGGGGTGCAGTACTTC.

This chain connects TRBV10-1 to TRBJ2-1; 9 bases align to TRBD2. The CDR3 is made up of 19 amino acids. V gave up 0 bases and J gave up 0 bases; unmatched junction bases: 9. The V gene's germline CDR1 is WNHNN and CDR2 SYGVQD (reference sequence). The CDR3 sequence: CASSESLAGQRSSYNEQFF. CDR3 bases: TGCGCCAGCAGTGAGTCGCTAGCGGGGCAGAGGAGCTCCTACAATGAGCAGTTCTTC.

The chain has TRBV27 and TRBJ2-7; D perhaps matches TRBD1 (6 bases). Looked up from germline, CDR1 is MNHEY and CDR2 is SMNVEV (reference sequence). This CDR3 has 14 amino acids. The germline V and J ends were trimmed by 5 bases and 2 bases, with 13 bases remaining between them. The CDR3 nucleotides are TGTGCCAGCAGTCAGAAGACAGGTGCCTACGAGCAGTACTTC. It is translated as CASSQKTGAYEQYF.

The chain employs TRBV5-1 and TRBJ2-7; D not resolved. CDR3 length: 13 residues. Trimming cost V 4 bases and J 4 bases, with 12 bases left between them. Looked up from germline, CDR1 is SGHRS and CDR2 is YFSETQ. In DNA, the CDR3 is TGCGCCAGCAGCCCTACTGTTTCTTACGAGCAGTACTTC. Protein sequence: CASSPTVSYEQYF.